The sequence of this T cell receptor beta chain was determined in a study of T cell responses to AZD1222 COVID-19 vaccine. The CDR3 covers 16 residues. From germline, CDR1 is KGHDR and CDR2 SFDVKD. V lost 2 bases to trimming and J lost 8 bases, with 20 bases between them. Libraries were prepared by immunoSEQ multiplex PCR; TCRdb keeps only in-frame clonotypes and omits some of them. Found here are roughly 140,000 clones, more than 70% of them singletons; the top ten hold about 14%. This chain links TRBV24-1 with TRBJ1-2; TRBD1 might be the D (5 bases). The sample consisted of peripheral blood, taken on day 0 of AZD1222 vaccination. This clonotype was sampled from an adult in good health. The CDR3 here is CATSDSGRRDPRGYTF. The CDR3 nucleotides are TGTGCCACCAGTGATTCCGGGAGGAGGGACCCTAGAGGCTACACCTTC.